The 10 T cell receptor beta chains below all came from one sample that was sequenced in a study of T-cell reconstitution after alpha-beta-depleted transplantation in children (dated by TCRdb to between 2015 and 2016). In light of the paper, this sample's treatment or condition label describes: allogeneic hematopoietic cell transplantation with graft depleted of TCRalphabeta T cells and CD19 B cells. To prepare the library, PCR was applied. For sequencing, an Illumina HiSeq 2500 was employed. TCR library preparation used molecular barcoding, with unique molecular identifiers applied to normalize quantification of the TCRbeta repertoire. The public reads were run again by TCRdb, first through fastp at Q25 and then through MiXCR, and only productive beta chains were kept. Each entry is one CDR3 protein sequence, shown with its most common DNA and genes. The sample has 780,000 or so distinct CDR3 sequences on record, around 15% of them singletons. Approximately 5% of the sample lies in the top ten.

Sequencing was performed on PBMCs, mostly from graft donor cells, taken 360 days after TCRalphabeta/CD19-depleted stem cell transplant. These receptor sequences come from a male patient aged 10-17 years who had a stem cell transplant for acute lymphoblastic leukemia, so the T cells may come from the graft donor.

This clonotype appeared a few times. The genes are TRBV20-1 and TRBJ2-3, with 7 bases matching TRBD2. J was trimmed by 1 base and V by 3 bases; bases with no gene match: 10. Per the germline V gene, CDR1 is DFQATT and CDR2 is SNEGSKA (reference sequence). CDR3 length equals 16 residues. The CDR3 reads CSASASLAEGTDTQYF. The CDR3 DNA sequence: TGCAGTGCTAGCGCCAGCCTAGCGGAGGGCACAGATACGCAGTATTTT.

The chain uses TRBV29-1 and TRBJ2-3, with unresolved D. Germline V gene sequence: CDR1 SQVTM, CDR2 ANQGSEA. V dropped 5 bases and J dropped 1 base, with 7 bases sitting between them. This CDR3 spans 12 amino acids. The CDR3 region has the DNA TGCAGCGTTAAGGAACGCACAGATACGCAGTATTTT. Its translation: CSVKERTDTQYF.

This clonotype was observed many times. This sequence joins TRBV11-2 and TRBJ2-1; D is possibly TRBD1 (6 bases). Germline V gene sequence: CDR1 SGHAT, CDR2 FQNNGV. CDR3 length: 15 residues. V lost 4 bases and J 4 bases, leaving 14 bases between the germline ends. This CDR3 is CASSSLRDTYNEQFF. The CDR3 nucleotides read TGTGCCAGCAGCTCCCTCCGGGACACTTACAATGAGCAGTTCTTC. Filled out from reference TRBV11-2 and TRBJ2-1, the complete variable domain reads EAGVAQSPRYKIIEKRQSVAFWCNPISGHATLYWYQQILGQGPKLLIQFQNNGVVDDSQLPKDRFSAERLKGVDSTLKIQPAKLEDSAVYLCASSSLRDTYNEQFFGPGTRLTVL.

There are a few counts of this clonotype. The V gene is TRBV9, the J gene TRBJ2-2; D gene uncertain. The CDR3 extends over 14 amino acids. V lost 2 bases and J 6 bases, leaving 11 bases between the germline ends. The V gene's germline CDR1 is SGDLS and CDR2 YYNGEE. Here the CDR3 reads CASSVDPLPGELFF. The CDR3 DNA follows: TGTGCCAGCAGCGTGGACCCTCTCCCCGGGGAGCTGTTTTTT.

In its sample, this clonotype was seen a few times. CDR3 bases: TGTGCCAGCAGTGGAGGAACTAGCGGGAGGAGCTCCTACAATGAGCAGTTCTTC. As protein: CASSGGTSGRSSYNEQFF. The V and J genes are TRBV2 and TRBJ2-1, with 12 bases that match TRBD2. J was trimmed by 0 bases and V by 4 bases; bases with no gene match: 7. Germline lookup yields CDR1 SNHLY and CDR2 FYNNEI. The CDR3 consists of 18 residues.

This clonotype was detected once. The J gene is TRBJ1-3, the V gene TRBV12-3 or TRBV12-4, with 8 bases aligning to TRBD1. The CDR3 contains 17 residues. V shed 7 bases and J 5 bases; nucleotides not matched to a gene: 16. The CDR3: CASKPGTGIKYRNTIYF. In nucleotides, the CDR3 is TGTGCCAGCAAGCCCGGGACAGGAATAAAGTATAGAAACACCATATATTTT.

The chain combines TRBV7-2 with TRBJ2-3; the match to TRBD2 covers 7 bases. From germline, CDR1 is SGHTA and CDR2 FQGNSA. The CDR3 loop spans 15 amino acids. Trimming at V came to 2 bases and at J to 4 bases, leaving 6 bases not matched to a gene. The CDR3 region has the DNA TGTGCCAGCAGCTTACTAGCGGCATCGGCAGATACGCAGTATTTT. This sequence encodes CASSLLAASADTQYF.

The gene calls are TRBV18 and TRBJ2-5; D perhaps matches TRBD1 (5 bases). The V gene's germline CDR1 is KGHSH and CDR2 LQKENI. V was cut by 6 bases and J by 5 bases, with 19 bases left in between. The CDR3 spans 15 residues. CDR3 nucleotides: TGTGCCAGCTCCCCTGCCTGGGGCTCGGAGGAGACCCAGTACTTC. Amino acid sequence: CASSPAWGSEETQYF.

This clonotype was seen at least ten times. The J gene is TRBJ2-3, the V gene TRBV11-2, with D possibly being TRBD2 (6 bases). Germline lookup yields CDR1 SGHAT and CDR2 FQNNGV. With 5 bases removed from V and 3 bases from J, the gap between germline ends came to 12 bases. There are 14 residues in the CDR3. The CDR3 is CASSPLTRTDTQYF. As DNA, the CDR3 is TGTGCCAGCAGCCCACTGACTAGAACAGATACGCAGTATTTT.

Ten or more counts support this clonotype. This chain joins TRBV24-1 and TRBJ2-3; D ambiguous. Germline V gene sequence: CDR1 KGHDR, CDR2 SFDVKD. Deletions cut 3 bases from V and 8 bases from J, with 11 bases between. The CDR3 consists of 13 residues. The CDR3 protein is CATSDTEYGTQYF. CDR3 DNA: TGTGCCACCAGTGATACCGAGTACGGTACGCAGTATTTT.